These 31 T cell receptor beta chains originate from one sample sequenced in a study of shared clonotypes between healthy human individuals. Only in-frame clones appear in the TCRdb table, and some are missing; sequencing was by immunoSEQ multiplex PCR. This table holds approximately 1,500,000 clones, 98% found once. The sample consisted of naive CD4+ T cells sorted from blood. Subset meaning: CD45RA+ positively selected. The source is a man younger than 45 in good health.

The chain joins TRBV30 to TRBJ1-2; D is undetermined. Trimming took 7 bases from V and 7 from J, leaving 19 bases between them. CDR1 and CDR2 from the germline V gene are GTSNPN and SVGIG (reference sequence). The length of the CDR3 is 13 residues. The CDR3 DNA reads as TGTGCCTTCACCTTGGGGTGGAATACTGGCTACACCTTC. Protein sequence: CAFTLGWNTGYTF.

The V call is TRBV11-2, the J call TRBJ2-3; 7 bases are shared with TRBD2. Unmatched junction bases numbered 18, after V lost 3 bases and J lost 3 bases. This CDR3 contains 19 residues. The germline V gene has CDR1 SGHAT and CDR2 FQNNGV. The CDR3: CASSFRPQTSRRGTDTQYF. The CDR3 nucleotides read TGTGCCAGCAGCTTCCGTCCTCAAACTAGTAGGCGGGGGACAGATACGCAGTATTTT. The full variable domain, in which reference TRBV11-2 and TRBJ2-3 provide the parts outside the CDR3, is EAGVAQSPRYKIIEKRQSVAFWCNPISGHATLYWYQQILGQGPKLLIQFQNNGVVDDSQLPKDRFSAERLKGVDSTLKIQPAKLEDSAVYLCASSFRPQTSRRGTDTQYFGPGTRLTVL.

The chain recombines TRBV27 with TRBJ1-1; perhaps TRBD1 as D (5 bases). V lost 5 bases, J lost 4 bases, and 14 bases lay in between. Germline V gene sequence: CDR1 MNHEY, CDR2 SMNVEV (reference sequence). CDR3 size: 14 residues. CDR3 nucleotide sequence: TGTGCCAGCAGTCCAGGGAGCAGGACCACTGAAGCTTTCTTT. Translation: CASSPGSRTTEAFF.

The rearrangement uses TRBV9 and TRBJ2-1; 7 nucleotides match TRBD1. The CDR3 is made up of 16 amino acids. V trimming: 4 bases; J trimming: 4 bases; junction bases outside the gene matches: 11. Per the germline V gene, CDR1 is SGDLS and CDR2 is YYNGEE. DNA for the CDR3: TGTGCCAGCAGCTTCCAACCAATACAGGGGTACAATGAGCAGTTCTTC. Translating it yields CASSFQPIQGYNEQFF.

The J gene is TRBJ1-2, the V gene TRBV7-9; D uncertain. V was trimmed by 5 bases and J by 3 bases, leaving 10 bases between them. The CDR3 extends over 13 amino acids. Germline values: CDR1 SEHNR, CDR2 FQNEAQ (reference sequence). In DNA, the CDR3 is TGTGCCAGCAGCCCTAGGTGGGACTATGGCTACACCTTC. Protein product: CASSPRWDYGYTF. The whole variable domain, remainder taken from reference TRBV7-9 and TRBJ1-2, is DTGVSQNPRHKITKRGQNVTFRCDPISEHNRLYWYRQTLGQGPEFLTYFQNEAQLEKSRLLSDRFSAERPKGSFSTLEIQRTEQGDSAMYLCASSPRWDYGYTFGSGTRLTVV.

This chain's CDR3 is CASSKGQGEDTQYF. In nucleotides, the CDR3 is TGTGCCAGCAGCAAGGGACAGGGGGAAGATACGCAGTATTTT. This chain uses TRBV7-2 with TRBJ2-3; 11 bases match TRBD1. The CDR3 loop spans 14 amino acids. J was trimmed by 5 bases and V by 5 bases; bases with no gene match: 3. Germline lookup yields CDR1 SGHTA and CDR2 FQGNSA.

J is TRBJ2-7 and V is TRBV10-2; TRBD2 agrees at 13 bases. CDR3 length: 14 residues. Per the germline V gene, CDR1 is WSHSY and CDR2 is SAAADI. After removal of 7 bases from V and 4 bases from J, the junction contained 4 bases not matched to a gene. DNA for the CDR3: TGCGCCAGCACACTAGCGGGAGGGAAGTACGAGCAGTACTTC. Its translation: CASTLAGGKYEQYF.

The CDR3 is CASSPGLGEQYF. CDR3 bases: TGTGCCAGCAGCCCGGGCCTGGGTGAGCAGTACTTC. This chain joins TRBV7-9 and TRBJ2-7; D not certain. Germline CDR1 and CDR2: SEHNR and FQNEAQ (reference sequence). Trimming removed 5 bases from V and 7 bases from J, with 12 bases in between. The CDR3 loop spans 12 amino acids.

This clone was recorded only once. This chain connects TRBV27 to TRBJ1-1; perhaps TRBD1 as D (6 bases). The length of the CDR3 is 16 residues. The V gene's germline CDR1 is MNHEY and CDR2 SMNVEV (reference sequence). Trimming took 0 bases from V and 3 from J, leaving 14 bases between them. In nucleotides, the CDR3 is TGTGCCAGCAGTTTATCGGGGTTGGGGGGGCACACTGAAGCTTTCTTT. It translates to CASSLSGLGGHTEAFF.

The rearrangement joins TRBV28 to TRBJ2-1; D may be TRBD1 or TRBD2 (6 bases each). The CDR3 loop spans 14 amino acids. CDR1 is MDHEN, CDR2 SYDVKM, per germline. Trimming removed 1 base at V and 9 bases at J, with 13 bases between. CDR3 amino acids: CASSLSGAQGEQFF. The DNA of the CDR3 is TGTGCCAGCAGTTTATCGGGGGCTCAGGGTGAGCAGTTCTTC.

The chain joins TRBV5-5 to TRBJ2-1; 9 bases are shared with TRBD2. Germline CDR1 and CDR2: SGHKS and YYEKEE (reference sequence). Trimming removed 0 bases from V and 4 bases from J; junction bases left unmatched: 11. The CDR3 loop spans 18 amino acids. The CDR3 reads CASSLVSLAGPLYNEQFF. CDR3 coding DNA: TGTGCCAGCAGCTTGGTTTCGCTAGCGGGACCCTTATACAATGAGCAGTTCTTC. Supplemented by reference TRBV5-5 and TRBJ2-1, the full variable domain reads DAGVTQSPTHLIKTRGQQVTLRCSPISGHKSVSWYQQVLGQGPQFIFQYYEKEERGRGNFPDRFSARQFPNYSSELNVNALLLGDSALYLCASSLVSLAGPLYNEQFFGPGTRLTVL.

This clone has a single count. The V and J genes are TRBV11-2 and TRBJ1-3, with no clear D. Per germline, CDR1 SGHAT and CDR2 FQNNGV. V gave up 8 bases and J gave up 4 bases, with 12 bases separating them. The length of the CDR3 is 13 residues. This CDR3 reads CASARLLGNTIYF. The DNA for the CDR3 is TGTGCCAGCGCGCGGCTTCTCGGAAACACCATATATTTT.

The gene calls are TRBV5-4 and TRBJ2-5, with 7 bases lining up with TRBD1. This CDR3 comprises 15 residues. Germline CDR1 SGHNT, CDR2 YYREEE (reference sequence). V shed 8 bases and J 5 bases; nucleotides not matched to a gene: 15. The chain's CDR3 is CASRTEPTGWETQYF. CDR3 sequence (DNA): TGTGCCAGTCGTACCGAGCCGACAGGGTGGGAGACCCAGTACTTC.

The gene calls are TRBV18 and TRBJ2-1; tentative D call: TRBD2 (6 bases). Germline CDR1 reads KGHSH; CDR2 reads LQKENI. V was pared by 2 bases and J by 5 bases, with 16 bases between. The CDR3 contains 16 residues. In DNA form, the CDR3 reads TGTGCCAGCTCACCAACCGGGTCGGGAGCCAACAATGAGCAGTTCTTC. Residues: CASSPTGSGANNEQFF.

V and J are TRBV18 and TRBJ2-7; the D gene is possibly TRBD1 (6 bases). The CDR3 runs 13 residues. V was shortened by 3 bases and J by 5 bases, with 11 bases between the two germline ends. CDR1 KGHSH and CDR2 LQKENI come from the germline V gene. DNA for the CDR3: TGTGCCAGCTCACCGGTACAGGGCCACGAGCAGTACTTC. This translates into CASSPVQGHEQYF. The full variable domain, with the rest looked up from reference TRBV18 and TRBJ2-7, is NAGVMQNPRHLVRRRGQEARLRCSPMKGHSHVYWYRQLPEEGLKFMVYLQKENIIDESGMPKERFSAEFPKEGPSILRIQQVVRGDSAAYFCASSPVQGHEQYFGPGTRLTVT.

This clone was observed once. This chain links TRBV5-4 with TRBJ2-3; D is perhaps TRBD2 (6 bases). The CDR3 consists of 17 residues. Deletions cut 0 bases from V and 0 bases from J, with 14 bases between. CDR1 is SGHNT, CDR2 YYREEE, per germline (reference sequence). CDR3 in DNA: TGTGCCAGCAGCTTGGGTTCTAGCGCCATAAGCACAGATACGCAGTATTTT. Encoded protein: CASSLGSSAISTDTQYF.

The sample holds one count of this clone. The CDR3 loop reads CAWTTGTGWEKLFF. DNA of the CDR3: TGTGCCTGGACCACCGGGACAGGATGGGAAAAACTGTTTTTT. The chain has TRBV30 and TRBJ1-4, with TRBD1 matching over 8 bases. CDR1 GTSNPN and CDR2 SVGIG come from the germline V gene (reference sequence). The CDR3 length is 14 residues. The J segment lost 8 bases and the V segment lost 4 bases, leaving 9 bases of the junction unmatched.

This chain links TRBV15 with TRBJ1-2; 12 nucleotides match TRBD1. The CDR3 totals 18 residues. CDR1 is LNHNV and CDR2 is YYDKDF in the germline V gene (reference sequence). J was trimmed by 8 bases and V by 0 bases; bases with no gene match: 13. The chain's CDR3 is CATSRDKGQGAAPRGYTF. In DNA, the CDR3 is TGTGCCACCAGCAGAGATAAGGGACAGGGGGCTGCGCCTAGAGGCTACACCTTC. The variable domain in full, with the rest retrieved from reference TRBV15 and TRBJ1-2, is DAMVIQNPRYQVTQFGKPVTLSCSQTLNHNVMYWYQQKSSQAPKLLFHYYDKDFNNEADTPDNFQSRRPNTSFCFLDIRSPGLGDTAMYLCATSRDKGQGAAPRGYTFGSGTRLTVV.

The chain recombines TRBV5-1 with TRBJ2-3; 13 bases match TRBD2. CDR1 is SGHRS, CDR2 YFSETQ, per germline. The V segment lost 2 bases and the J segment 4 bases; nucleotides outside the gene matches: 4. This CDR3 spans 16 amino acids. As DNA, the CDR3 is TGCGCCAGCAGCTTTTCCGGGACTAGCGGGGCAGATACGCAGTATTTT. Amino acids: CASSFSGTSGADTQYF.

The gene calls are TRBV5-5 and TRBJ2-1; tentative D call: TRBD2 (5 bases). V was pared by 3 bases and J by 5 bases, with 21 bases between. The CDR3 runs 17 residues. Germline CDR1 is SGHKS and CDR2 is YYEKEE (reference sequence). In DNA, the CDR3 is TGTGCCAGCAGCTCACGGGGAGATTTCACGGAAGACAATGAGCAGTTCTTC. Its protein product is CASSSRGDFTEDNEQFF.

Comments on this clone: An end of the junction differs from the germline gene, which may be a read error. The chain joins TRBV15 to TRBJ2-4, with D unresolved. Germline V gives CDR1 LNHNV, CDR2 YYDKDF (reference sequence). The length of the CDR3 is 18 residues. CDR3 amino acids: CATSGEIVETLAKNIQYF. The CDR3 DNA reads TGTGCCACCAGCGGAGAGATAGTAGAGACACTAGCCAAAAACATTCAGTACTTC.

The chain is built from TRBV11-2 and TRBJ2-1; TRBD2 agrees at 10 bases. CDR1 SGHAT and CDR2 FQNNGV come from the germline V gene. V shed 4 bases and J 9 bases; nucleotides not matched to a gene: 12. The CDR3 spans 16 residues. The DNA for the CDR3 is TGTGCCAGCAGCTCTTCCGGACTAGCGGTCCAGGGTGAGCAGTTCTTC. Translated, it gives CASSSSGLAVQGEQFF.

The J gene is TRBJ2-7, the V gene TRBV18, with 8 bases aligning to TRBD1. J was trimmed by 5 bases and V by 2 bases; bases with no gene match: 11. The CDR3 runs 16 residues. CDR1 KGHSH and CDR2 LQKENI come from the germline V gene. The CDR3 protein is CASSPGTGIPDNEQYF. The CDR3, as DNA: TGTGCCAGCTCACCAGGGACAGGTATACCTGACAACGAGCAGTACTTC.

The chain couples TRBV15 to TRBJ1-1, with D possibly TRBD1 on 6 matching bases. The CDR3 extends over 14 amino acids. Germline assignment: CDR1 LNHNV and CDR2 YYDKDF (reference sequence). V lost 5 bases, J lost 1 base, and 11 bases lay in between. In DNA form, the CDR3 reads TGTGCCACCAGCCGCCGGACAGAGAACACTGAAGCTTTCTTT. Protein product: CATSRRTENTEAFF.

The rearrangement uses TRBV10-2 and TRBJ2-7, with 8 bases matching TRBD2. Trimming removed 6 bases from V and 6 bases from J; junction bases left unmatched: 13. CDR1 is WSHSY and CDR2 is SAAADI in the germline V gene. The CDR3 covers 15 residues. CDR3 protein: CASSPGPGTRVEQYF. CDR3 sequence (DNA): TGCGCCAGCAGCCCAGGTCCAGGGACTAGAGTCGAGCAGTACTTC.

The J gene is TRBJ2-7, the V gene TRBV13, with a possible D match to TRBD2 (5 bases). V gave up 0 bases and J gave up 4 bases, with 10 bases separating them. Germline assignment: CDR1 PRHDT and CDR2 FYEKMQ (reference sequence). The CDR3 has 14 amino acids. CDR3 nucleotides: TGTGCCAGCAGCTTAGGCCGGCTAGCTTACGAGCAGTACTTC. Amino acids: CASSLGRLAYEQYF.

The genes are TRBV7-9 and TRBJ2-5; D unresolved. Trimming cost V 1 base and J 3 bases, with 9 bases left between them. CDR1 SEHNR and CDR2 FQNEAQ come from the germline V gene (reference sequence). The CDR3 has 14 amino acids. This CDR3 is CASSLETTEETQYF. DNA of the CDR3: TGTGCCAGCAGCTTAGAGACAACGGAAGAGACCCAGTACTTC.

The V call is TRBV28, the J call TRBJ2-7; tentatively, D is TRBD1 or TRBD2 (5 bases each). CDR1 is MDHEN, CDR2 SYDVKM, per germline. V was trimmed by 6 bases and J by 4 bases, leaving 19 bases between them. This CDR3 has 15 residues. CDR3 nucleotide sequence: TGTGCCAGCAGCCCGGGTGGGGGAGTTGGGTACGAGCAGTACTTC. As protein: CASSPGGGVGYEQYF.

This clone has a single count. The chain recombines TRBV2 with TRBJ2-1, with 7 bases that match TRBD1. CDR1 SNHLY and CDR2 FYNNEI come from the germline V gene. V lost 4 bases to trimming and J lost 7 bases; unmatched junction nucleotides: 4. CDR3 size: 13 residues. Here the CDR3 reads CASSADRENEQFF. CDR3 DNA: TGTGCCAGCAGTGCCGACAGGGAAAATGAGCAGTTCTTC. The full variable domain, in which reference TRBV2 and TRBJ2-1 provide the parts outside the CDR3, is EPEVTQTPSHQVTQMGQEVILRCVPISNHLYFYWYRQILGQKVEFLVSFYNNEISEKSEIFDDQFSVERPDGSNFTLKIRSTKLEDSAMYFCASSADRENEQFFGPGTRLTVL.

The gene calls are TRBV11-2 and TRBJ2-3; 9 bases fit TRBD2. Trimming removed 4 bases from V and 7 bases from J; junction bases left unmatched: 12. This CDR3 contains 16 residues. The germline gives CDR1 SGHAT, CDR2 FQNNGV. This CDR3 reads CASSYSGRGLLNTQYF. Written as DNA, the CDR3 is TGTGCCAGCAGCTATAGCGGGAGAGGTTTGTTGAATACGCAGTATTTT.

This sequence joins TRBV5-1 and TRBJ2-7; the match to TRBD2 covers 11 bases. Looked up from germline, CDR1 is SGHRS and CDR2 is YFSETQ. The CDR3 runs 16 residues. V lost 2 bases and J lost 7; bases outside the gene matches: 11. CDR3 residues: CASSFRSSLAGEEQYF. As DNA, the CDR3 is TGCGCCAGCAGCTTCCGGTCTTCACTAGCGGGAGAGGAGCAGTACTTC.